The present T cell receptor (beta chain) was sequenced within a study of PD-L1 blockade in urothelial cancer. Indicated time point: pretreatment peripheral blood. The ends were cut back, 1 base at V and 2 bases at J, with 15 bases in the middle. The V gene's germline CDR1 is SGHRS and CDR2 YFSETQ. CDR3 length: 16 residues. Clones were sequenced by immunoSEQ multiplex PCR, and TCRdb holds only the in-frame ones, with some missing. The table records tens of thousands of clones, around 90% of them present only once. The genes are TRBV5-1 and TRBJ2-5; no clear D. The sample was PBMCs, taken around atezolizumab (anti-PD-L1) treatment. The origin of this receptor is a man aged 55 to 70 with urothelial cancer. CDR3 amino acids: CASSLMAKPDQETQYF. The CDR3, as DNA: TGCGCCAGCAGCTTGATGGCCAAACCCGATCAAGAGACCCAGTACTTC.